This T cell receptor beta chain is drawn from a study of identical twins. Unique molecular identifiers were present on the cDNA, and a universal primer site came from template switching. Via MiXCR, TCRdb re-called the 5' RACE reads, giving one row per CDR3 protein. This sample carries 500,000 to 650,000 distinct CDR3 sequences, 20% to 25% of them seen once, and the ten largest clones take approximately 0.52%. Trimming at V came to 1 base and at J to 9 bases, leaving 10 bases not matched to a gene. This CDR3 is built from 16 residues. Per the germline V gene, CDR1 is SGDLS and CDR2 is YYNGEE. Notes on this clonotype: Its target is unknown.

The study's findings and limits: Within monozygotic twins, out-of-frame TCR alpha sharing was underestimated by the models. Reduced insertions were recorded for abundant cord blood beta clonotypes, with no such pattern in memory repertoires. It was possible that invariant MAIT and iNKT cells partly confounded the zero-insertion analyses.

These data were also filed under a second study, of yellow fever vaccine responses in identical twins.

The chain joins TRBV9 to TRBJ2-1; 10 bases align to TRBD2. The specimen was CD4+ T cells sorted from blood. The receptor was isolated from a woman aged 18-29 years in good health. CDR3 sequence reads: CASSVQDSGRISEQFF. CDR3 sequence (DNA): TGTGCCAGCAGCGTACAGGATAGCGGGAGGATTAGTGAGCAGTTCTTC.